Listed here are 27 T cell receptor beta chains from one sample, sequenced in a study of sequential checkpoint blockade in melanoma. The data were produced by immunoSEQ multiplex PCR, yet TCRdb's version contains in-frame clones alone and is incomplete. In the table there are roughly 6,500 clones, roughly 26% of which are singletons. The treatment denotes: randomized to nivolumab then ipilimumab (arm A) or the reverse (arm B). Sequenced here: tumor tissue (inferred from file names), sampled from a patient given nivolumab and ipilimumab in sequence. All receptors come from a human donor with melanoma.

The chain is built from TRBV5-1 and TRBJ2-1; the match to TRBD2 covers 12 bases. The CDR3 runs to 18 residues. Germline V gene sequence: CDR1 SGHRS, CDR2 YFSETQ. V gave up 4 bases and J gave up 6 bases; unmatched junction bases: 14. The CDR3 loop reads CASSPPTSGSFVGNEQFF. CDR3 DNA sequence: TGCGCCAGCAGCCCGCCGACTAGCGGGAGTTTCGTGGGCAATGAGCAGTTCTTC.

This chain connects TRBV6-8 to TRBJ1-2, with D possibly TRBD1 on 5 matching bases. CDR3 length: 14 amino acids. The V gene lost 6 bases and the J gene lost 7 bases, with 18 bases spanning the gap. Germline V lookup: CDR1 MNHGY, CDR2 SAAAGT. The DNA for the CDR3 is TGTGCCAGCAGCCGAACCCGGGGCCCGCTTGGCTACACCTTC. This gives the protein CASSRTRGPLGYTF.

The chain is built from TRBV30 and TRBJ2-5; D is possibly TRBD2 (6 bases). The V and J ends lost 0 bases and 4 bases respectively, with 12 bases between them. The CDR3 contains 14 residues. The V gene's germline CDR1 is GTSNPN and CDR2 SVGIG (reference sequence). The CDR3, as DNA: TGTGCCTGGAGTGTACCGGGGGTTGGAGAGACCCAGTACTTC. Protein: CAWSVPGVGETQYF.

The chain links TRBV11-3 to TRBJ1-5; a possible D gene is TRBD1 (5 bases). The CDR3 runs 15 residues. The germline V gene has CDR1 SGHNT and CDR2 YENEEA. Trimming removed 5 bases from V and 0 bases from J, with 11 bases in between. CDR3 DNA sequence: TGTGCCAGCAGCCCGGGACGGAATAGCAATCAGCCCCAGCATTTT. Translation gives CASSPGRNSNQPQHF.

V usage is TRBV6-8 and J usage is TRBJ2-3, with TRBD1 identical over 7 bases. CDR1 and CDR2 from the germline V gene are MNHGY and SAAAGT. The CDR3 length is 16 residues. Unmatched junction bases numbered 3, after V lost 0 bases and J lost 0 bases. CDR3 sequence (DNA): TGTGCCAGCAGTTACTCGACAGGGTCTAGCACAGATACGCAGTATTTT. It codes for CASSYSTGSSTDTQYF.

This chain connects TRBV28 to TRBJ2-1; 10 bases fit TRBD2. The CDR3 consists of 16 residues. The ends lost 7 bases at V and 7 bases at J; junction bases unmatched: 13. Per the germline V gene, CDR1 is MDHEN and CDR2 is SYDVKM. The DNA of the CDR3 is TGTGCCAGCACCCCCCTGGGGGCTAGCGGGAGTAATGAGCAGTTCTTC. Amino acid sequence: CASTPLGASGSNEQFF.

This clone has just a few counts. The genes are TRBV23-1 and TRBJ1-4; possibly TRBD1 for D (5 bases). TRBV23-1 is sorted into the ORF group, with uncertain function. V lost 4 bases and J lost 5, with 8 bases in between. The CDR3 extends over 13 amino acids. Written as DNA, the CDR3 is TGCGCCAGCAGTCTGGGGCGGAATGAAAAACTGTTTTTT. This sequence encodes CASSLGRNEKLFF.

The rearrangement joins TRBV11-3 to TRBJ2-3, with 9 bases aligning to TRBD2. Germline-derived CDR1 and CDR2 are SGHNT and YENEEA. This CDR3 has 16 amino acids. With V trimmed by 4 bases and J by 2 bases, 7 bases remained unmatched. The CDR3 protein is CASSSRTSEYTDTQYF. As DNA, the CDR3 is TGTGCCAGCAGCTCCCGGACTAGCGAATACACAGATACGCAGTATTTT.

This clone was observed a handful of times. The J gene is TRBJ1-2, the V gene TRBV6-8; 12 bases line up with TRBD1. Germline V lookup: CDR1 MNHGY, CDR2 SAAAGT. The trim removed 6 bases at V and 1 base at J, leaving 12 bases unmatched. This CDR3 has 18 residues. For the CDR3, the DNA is TGTGCCAGCAGCCTGTTGGGGACAGGGGGCTCCATTAACTATGGCTACACCTTC. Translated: CASSLLGTGGSINYGYTF.

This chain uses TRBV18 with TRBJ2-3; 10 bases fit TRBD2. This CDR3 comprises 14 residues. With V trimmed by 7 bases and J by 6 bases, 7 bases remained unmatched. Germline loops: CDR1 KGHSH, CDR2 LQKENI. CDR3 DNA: TGTGCCAGCTGTACTAGCGGGGCCCTCGATACGCAGTATTTT. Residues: CASCTSGALDTQYF. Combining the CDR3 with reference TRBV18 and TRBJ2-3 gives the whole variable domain NAGVMQNPRHLVRRRGQEARLRCSPMKGHSHVYWYRQLPEEGLKFMVYLQKENIIDESGMPKERFSAEFPKEGPSILRIQQVVRGDSAAYFCASCTSGALDTQYFGPGTRLTVL.

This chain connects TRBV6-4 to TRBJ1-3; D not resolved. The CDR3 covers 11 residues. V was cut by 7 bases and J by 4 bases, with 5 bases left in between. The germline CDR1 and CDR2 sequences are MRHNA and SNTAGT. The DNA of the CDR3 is TGTGCCAGCATCTACGGAAACACCATATATTTT. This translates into CASIYGNTIYF.

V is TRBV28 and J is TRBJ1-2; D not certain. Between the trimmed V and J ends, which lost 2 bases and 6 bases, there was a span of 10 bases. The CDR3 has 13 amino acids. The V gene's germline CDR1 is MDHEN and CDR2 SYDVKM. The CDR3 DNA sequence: TGTGCCAGCAGTTTACGGCGGTCCGATGGCTACACCTTC. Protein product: CASSLRRSDGYTF.

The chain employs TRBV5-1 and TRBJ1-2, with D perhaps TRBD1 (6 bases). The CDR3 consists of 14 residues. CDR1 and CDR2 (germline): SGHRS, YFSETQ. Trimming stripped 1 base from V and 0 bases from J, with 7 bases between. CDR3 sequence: CASSLTGTNYGYTF. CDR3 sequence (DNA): TGCGCCAGCAGCTTGACAGGGACTAACTATGGCTACACCTTC.

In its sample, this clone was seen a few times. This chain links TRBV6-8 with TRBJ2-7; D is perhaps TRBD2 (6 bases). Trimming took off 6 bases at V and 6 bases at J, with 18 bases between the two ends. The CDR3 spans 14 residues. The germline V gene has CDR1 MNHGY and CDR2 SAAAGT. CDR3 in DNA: TGTGCCAGCAGCAGTAGCGGACCCCTCGCCGAGCAGTACTTC. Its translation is CASSSSGPLAEQYF.

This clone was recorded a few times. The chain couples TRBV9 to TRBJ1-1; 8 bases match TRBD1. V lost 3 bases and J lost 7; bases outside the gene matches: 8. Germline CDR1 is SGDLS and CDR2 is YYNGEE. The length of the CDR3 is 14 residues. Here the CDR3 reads CASSARGRGDEAFF. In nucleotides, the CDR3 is TGTGCCAGCAGCGCCAGGGGGCGCGGGGATGAAGCTTTCTTT.

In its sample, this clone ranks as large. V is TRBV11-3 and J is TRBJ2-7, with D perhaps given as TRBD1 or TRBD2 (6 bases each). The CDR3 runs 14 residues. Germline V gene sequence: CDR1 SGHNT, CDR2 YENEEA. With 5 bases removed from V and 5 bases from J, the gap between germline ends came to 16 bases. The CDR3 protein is CASSQAGGRDEQYF. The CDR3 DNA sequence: TGTGCCAGCAGCCAAGCCGGGGGCCGGGACGAGCAGTACTTC.

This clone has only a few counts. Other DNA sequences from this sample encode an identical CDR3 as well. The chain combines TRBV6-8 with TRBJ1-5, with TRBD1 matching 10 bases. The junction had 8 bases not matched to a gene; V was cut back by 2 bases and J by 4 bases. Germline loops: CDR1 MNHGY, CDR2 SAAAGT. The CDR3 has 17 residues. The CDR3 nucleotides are TGTGCCAGCAGTTACGGGACAGGGGTCTCCTCGAATCAGCCCCAGCATTTT. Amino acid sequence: CASSYGTGVSSNQPQHF.

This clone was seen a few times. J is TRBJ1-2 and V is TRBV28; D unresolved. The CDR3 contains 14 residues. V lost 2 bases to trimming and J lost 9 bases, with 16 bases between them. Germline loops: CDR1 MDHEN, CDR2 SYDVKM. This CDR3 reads CASSLDPMRWSYTF. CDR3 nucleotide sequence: TGTGCCAGCAGTTTAGACCCCATGCGGTGGAGCTACACCTTC.

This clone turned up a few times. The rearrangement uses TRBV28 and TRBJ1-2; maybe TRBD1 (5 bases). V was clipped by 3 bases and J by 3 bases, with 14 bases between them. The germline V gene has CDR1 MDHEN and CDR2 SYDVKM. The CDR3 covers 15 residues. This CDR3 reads CASSFIVGVDYGYTF. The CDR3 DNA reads TGTGCCAGCAGTTTTATTGTAGGGGTGGACTATGGCTACACCTTC.

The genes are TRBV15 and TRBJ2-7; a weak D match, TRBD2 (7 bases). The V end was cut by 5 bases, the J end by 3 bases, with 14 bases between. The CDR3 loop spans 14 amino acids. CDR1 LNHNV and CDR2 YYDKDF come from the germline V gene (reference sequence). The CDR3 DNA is TGTGCCACCAGCCTGGGGGAGGGGGGCTACGAGCAGTACTTC. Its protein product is CATSLGEGGYEQYF. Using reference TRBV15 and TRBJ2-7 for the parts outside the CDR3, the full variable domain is DAMVIQNPRYQVTQFGKPVTLSCSQTLNHNVMYWYQQKSSQAPKLLFHYYDKDFNNEADTPDNFQSRRPNTSFCFLDIRSPGLGDTAMYLCATSLGEGGYEQYFGPGTRLTVT.

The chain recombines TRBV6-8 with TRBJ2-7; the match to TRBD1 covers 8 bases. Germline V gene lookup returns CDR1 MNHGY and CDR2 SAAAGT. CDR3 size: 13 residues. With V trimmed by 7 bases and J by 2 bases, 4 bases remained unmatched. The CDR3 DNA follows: TGTGCCAGCACCCGGACAGGGACCTACGAGCAGTACTTC. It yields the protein CASTRTGTYEQYF.

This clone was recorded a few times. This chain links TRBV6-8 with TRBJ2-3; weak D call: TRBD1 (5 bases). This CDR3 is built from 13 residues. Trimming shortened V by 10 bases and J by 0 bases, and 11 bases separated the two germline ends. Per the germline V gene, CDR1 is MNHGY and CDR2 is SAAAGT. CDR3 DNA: TGTGCCATCAGGCAGGGTAGCACAGATACGCAGTATTTT. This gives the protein CAIRQGSTDTQYF.

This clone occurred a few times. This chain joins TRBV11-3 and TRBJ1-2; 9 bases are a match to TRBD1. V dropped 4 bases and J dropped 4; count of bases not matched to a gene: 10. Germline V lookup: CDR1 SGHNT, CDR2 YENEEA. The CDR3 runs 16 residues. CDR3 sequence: CASSSGGTGRVYGYTF. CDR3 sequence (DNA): TGTGCCAGCAGCTCAGGGGGGACAGGGAGGGTCTATGGCTACACCTTC.

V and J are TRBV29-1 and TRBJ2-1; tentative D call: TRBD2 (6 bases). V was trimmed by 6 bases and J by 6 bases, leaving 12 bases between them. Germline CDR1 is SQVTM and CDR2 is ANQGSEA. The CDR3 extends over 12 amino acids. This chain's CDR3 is CSVDGTSNEQFF. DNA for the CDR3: TGCAGCGTCGACGGGACTTCCAATGAGCAGTTCTTC.

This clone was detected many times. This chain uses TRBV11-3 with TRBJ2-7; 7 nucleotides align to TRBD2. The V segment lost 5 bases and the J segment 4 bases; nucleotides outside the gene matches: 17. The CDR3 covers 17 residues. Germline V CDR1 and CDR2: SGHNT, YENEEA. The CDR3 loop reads CASSTHREAGTGYEQYF. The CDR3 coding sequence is TGTGCCAGCAGCACCCACCGGGAGGCGGGGACGGGATACGAGCAGTACTTC. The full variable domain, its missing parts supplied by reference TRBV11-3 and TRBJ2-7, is EAGVVQSPRYKIIEKKQPVAFWCNPISGHNTLYWYLQNLGQGPELLIRYENEEAVDDSQLPKDRFSAERLKGVDSTLKIQPAELGDSAVYLCASSTHREAGTGYEQYFGPGTRLTVT.

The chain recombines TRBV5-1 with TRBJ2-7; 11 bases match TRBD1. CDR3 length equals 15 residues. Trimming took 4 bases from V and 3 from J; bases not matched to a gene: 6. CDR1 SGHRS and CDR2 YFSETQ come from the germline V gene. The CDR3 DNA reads TGCGCCAGCAGCCAATCCGGGACAGGGGGCTACGAGCAGTACTTC. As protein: CASSQSGTGGYEQYF.

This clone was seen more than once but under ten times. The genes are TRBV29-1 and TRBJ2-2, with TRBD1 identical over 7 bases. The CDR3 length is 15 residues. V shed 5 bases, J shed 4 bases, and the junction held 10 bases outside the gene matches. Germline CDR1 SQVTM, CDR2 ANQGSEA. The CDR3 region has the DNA TGCAGCGTTTGGGAGAGACAGGGAATCACCGGGGAGCTGTTTTTT. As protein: CSVWERQGITGELFF.